This T cell receptor (beta chain) was profiled in a study of sequential checkpoint blockade in melanoma. The CDR3 extends over 15 amino acids. Germline CDR1 and CDR2: SGHAT and FQDESV (reference sequence). Trimming cost V 2 bases and J 6 bases; bases outside gene matches: 5. Measured with immunoSEQ multiplex PCR; TCRdb has only the in-frame clones, and not every one. Of a few thousand clones in the sample, about 78% were seen once. The sample's treatment: randomized to nivolumab then ipilimumab (arm A) or the reverse (arm B). Sorted cells were live CD3+CD8+, lacking CD19 and CD56, from PBMCs. The TCR was taken from a human donor with melanoma. The chain couples TRBV11-1 to TRBJ2-7; 12 positions match TRBD1. This specimen consisted of CD8+ T cells sorted from blood (inferred from file names), obtained from a patient given nivolumab and ipilimumab in sequence. CDR3 bases: TGTGCCAGCAGCTTACATGGGGACAGGGGGCGCGAGCAGTACTTC. It specifies CASSLHGDRGREQYF.